The clone carrying this T cell receptor beta chain has more than one count but fewer than ten. Its antigen is unidentified. The CDR3 has 13 residues. Germline V lookup: CDR1 GTSNPN, CDR2 SVGIG (reference sequence). Between the trimmed V and J ends, which lost 1 base and 7 bases, there was a span of 13 bases. This specimen belongs to a study of cytomegalovirus exposure and HLA in healthy donors. It was with 60 Vbeta and 13 Jbeta primers that the PCR ran. The table came from immunoSEQ multiplex PCR; TCRdb's copy has only in-frame clones and leaves some out. This table holds more than 100,000 clones, around 78% found once. General study points: Many donors carried some public TCRs, although rarity characterized most TCR sequences.

The clonotype originates from a woman younger than 35 in good health and CMV-seronegative. The chain couples TRBV30 to TRBJ1-1; D is unclear. Material: PBMCs. This chain's CDR3 is CAWSGVFRNEAFF. The CDR3 DNA follows: TGTGCCTGGAGTGGGGTTTTCAGGAATGAAGCTTTCTTT.